Following are 17 T cell receptor beta chains from one sample sequenced in a study of T cell repertoires in cytomegalovirus infection. Which antigens these TCRs recognize remains unknown. TCRdb re-called the reads with MiXCR, one entry per CDR3 protein. In the table there are fewer than 1,000,000 distinct CDR3 sequences, roughly 30% of which are singletons. Source: cultured CD8+ T cells from PBMCs, taken from culture after CMV antigen stimulation. The receptors come from a human donor in good health (CMV status not recorded). Some clones in this sample may be carry-over from other donors' samples.

At least ten counts were recorded for this clonotype. The chain is built from TRBV14 and TRBJ1-4; 9 bases agree with TRBD1. The CDR3 runs 15 residues. Germline trimming cut 6 bases from V and 5 bases from J; bases unmatched to any gene: 7. Per the germline V gene, CDR1 is SGHDN and CDR2 is FVKESK. CDR3 DNA sequence: TGTGCCAGCAGGCGGACAGGGGAATCAAATGAAAAACTGTTTTTT. Its protein product is CASRRTGESNEKLFF.

This clonotype came up many times. V and J are TRBV7-8 and TRBJ2-7; TRBD1 is a possible D gene (5 bases). Germline V gene lookup returns CDR1 SGHVS and CDR2 FQNEAQ. This CDR3 is 13 amino acids long. V lost 1 base and J lost 6, with 10 bases in between. The DNA for the CDR3 is TGTGCCAGCAGCTTAGACGTGGGGCGCGAGCAGTACTTC. This encodes CASSLDVGREQYF.

The chain links TRBV6-1 to TRBJ1-1; no clear D gene. The CDR3 runs 14 residues. The V end lost 2 bases, the J end lost 1 base, and 8 bases lay between the germline ends. From germline, CDR1 is MNHNS and CDR2 SASEGT. CDR3 protein: CASSEISGNTEAFF. DNA of the CDR3: TGTGCCAGCAGTGAAATATCAGGGAACACTGAAGCTTTCTTT.

J is TRBJ1-1 and V is TRBV5-4; D uncertain. The germline CDR1 and CDR2 sequences are SGHNT and YYREEE (reference sequence). CDR3 length: 13 amino acids. Deletions cut 6 bases from V and 3 bases from J, with 12 bases between. The CDR3 region is CASTMGGDTEAFF. In DNA, the CDR3 is TGTGCCAGCACCATGGGCGGGGACACTGAAGCTTTCTTT.

At least ten counts were recorded for this clonotype. V usage is TRBV7-2 and J usage is TRBJ2-3, with D perhaps matching TRBD1 (6 bases). With 7 bases removed from V and 2 bases from J, the gap between germline ends came to 13 bases. CDR3 length: 14 amino acids. Germline CDR1 is SGHTA and CDR2 is FQGNSA. The CDR3 DNA sequence: TGTGCCAGCAAGGCAGGGGCCTTCACAGATACGCAGTATTTT. Its translation: CASKAGAFTDTQYF.

This clonotype was seen ten or more times. The V gene is TRBV7-2, the J gene TRBJ2-1; the match to TRBD2 covers 12 bases. Germline V gene sequence: CDR1 SGHTA, CDR2 FQGNSA. Germline trimming cut 3 bases from V and 5 bases from J; bases unmatched to any gene: 2. The CDR3 loop spans 15 amino acids. In DNA form, the CDR3 reads TGTGCCAGCAGCTTTTGGACTAGCGGGAACAATGAGCAGTTCTTC. Amino acids: CASSFWTSGNNEQFF.

J is TRBJ1-5 and V is TRBV2, with D maybe TRBD1 (6 bases). This CDR3 is built from 15 residues. The germline CDR1 and CDR2 sequences are SNHLY and FYNNEI. The V end was cut by 6 bases, the J end by 2 bases, with 14 bases between. In nucleotides, the CDR3 is TGTGCCAGCAGCGAGGGGGGGAAGGGCAATCAGCCCCAGCATTTT. Its translation: CASSEGGKGNQPQHF.

This chain uses TRBV6-2 or TRBV6-3 with TRBJ2-1; D may correspond to TRBD1 or TRBD2 (6 bases each). Germline CDR1 MNHEY, CDR2 SVGEGT. Between the trimmed V and J ends, which lost 6 bases and 0 bases, there was a span of 24 bases. The CDR3 is 19 amino acids. The CDR3 coding sequence is TGTGCCAGCAGCGAGGGGGGACACCGAGACCGTAGCTCCTACAATGAGCAGTTCTTC. This codes for CASSEGGHRDRSSYNEQFF.

The rearrangement uses TRBV10-1 and TRBJ2-7; TRBD2 might be the D (5 bases). V dropped 3 bases and J dropped 6 bases, with 12 bases sitting between them. Germline V CDR1 and CDR2: WNHNN, SYGVQD (reference sequence). This CDR3 has 13 amino acids. The CDR3 DNA is TGCGCCAGCAGTGAAGAAGCTCGGGGCGAGCAGTACGTC. Translating gives CASSEEARGEQYV.

This clonotype has ten or more counts. V is TRBV7-9 and J is TRBJ1-1; D remains unclear. CDR1 and CDR2 (germline): SEHNR, FQNEAQ (reference sequence). The CDR3 extends over 12 amino acids. V gave up 7 bases and J gave up 5 bases, with 11 bases separating them. This CDR3 reads CASTLLGTEAFF. The DNA for the CDR3 is TGTGCCAGCACTTTGCTAGGGACTGAAGCTTTCTTT.

This clonotype was counted between two and nine times. The chain has TRBV28 and TRBJ1-1; 11 nucleotides match TRBD1. CDR3 length: 17 amino acids. Germline CDR1 and CDR2: MDHEN and SYDVKM. Trimming at V came to 2 bases and at J to 3 bases, leaving 8 bases not matched to a gene. CDR3 sequence reads: CASSLGTGGWSDTEAFF. Here the CDR3 DNA reads TGTGCCAGCAGTTTAGGGACAGGGGGTTGGTCGGACACTGAAGCTTTCTTT.

This clonotype showed up many times. The gene calls are TRBV7-6 and TRBJ1-1; TRBD1 matches at 11 bases. This CDR3 region has 15 residues. Germline CDR1 and CDR2: SGHVS and FNYEAQ. V shed 5 bases and J 4 bases; nucleotides not matched to a gene: 6. The CDR3 bases are TGTGCCAGCAGCGCGGCCGGGACAGGGGGCACTGAAGCTTTCTTT. This encodes CASSAAGTGGTEAFF.

The rearrangement links TRBV20-1 to TRBJ2-3, with D perhaps TRBD2 (5 bases). V was cut by 3 bases and J by 2 bases, with 12 bases left in between. The V gene's germline CDR1 is DFQATT and CDR2 SNEGSKA (reference sequence). This CDR3 has 14 residues. The CDR3 DNA is TGCAGTGCTAGGCCGGTGACTACCACAGATACGCAGTATTTT. This translates into CSARPVTTTDTQYF.

As regards this clonotype: A much larger clone differs from this one at a single base, so this may be a read error. The V call is TRBV7-8, the J call TRBJ2-3; 11 bases line up with TRBD2. Germline V CDR1 and CDR2: SGHVS, FQNEAQ. The CDR3 contains 17 residues. In nucleotides, the CDR3 is TGTGCCAGCAGCTTTCGACTAGCGGGGTCCCCCCCAGATGCGCAGTATTTT. It codes for CASSFRLAGSPPDAQYF. Filled out from reference TRBV7-8 and TRBJ2-3, the complete variable domain reads GAGVSQSPRYKVAKRGQDVALRCDPISGHVSLFWYQQALGQGPEFLTYFQNEAQLDKSGLPSDRFFAERPEGSVSTLKIQRTQQEDSAVYLCASSFRLAGSPPDAQYFGPGTRLTVL.

This clonotype was picked up many times. V gene TRBV12-3 or TRBV12-4 combines with J gene TRBJ2-1, with 9 nucleotides matching TRBD1. This CDR3 has 16 residues. Trimming cost V 5 bases and J 7 bases; bases outside gene matches: 12. CDR3 in DNA: TGTGCCAGCAGTCCCCGAGGGACAGGGATGACAAATGAGCAGTTCTTC. Its protein product is CASSPRGTGMTNEQFF.

CDR3 residues: CASSFVAPGELFF. Written as DNA, the CDR3 is TGTGCCAGCAGTTTTGTGGCACCAGGGGAGCTGTTTTTT. This chain joins TRBV27 and TRBJ2-2, with unresolved D. Germline lookup yields CDR1 MNHEY and CDR2 SMNVEV (reference sequence). The CDR3 runs to 13 residues. V was clipped by 3 bases and J by 8 bases, with 10 bases between them.

This clonotype was counted a few times. The V gene is TRBV10-3, the J gene TRBJ2-1; 7 bases line up with TRBD1. CDR1 is ENHRY, CDR2 SYGVKD, per germline. The V gene end was trimmed by 6 bases and the J gene end by 0 bases; junction bases not matched to a gene: 20. The length of the CDR3 is 20 residues. The CDR3 loop is CAISILPRDSPVISYNEQFF. For the CDR3, the DNA is TGTGCCATCAGCATCCTACCCCGGGACAGTCCGGTAATCTCCTACAATGAGCAGTTCTTC.